This TCR beta chain was recovered during a study of blood T cell repertoires in COVID-19. In the study overall: Samples representing acute and convalescent COVID-19 were sourced from the United States, Italy and Spain. Sources were T cells, B-cell-depleted T cells, or PBMCs; the material itself was cDNA or gDNA.

This clone appeared a single time. Authors' analysis steps: Reference gene primer amplification in the assay estimated nucleated cell counts. Repertoires were generated with immunoSEQ multiplex PCR, while TCRdb's copy carries only in-frame clones and drops some. V, J and clone size were drawn from that table, and D and trimming were deduced from the DNA. The sample yields under 200,000 clones, about 80% seen once. The CDR3 totals 11 residues. V lost 6 bases, J lost 10 bases, and 6 bases stayed unmatched. Germline V gene sequence: CDR1 MNHEY, CDR2 SVGAGI. The chain recombines TRBV6-5 with TRBJ2-7, with TRBD1 identical over 7 bases. The source material was peripheral blood. This clonotype was obtained from a woman aged 80 or older with acute or convalescent COVID-19. The CDR3 sequence is CASRKGDRQYF. The CDR3 region has the DNA TGTGCCAGCAGAAAAGGGGACAGACAGTACTTC.